These T cell receptor beta chains were read from a single sample in a study of Ad26.COV2.S vaccination and SARS-CoV-2 variants. Profiling relied on immunoSEQ multiplex PCR, and the TCRdb table lists in-frame clones only, not all of them. The sample consists of around 400,000 clones, 90% of them appearing once. Sample: peripheral blood, taken in a trial of Ad26.COV2.S vaccine versus placebo. Receptors were obtained from a person aged 18-60 years who received the Ad26.COV2.S COVID-19 vaccine or a placebo. CDR3s include the opening cysteine and the closing phenylalanine or tryptophan. Each record gives: D gene, V gene, J gene, clone size, CDR3 protein, CDR3 DNA. A D gene is named only where the DNA matches it firmly. Size values are once, few and many counts, or a class for expanded clones, and some rows have none.

TRBD2	TRBV30	TRBJ2-1	.	CAWHPGTSGRRNEQFF	TGTGCCTGGCACCCCGGGACTAGCGGGAGGCGTAATGAGCAGTTCTTC
TRBD2	TRBV9	TRBJ2-5	.	CASSVGSGRAEETQYF	TGTGCCAGCAGCGTAGGTAGCGGGAGGGCCGAGGAGACCCAGTACTTC
.	TRBV6-5	TRBJ2-7	.	CASSRLGGYEQYF	TGTGCCAGCAGCCGACTAGGGGGATACGAGCAGTACTTC
.	TRBV11-2	TRBJ2-7	.	CASSVSGQDYEQYF	TGTGCCAGCAGTGTCTCAGGACAAGACTACGAGCAGTACTTC
.	TRBV27	TRBJ2-3	.	CASSLYSTSVTDTQYF	TGTGCCAGCAGTTTATATTCGACTAGTGTCACAGATACGCAGTATTTT
TRBD2	TRBV19	TRBJ2-6	.	CASSIRTSGRVAGANVLTF	TGTGCCAGTAGTATTCGGACTAGCGGGAGGGTAGCAGGGGCCAACGTCCTGACTTTC
TRBD2	TRBV28	TRBJ2-1	.	CASSLPTSGAYNEQFF	TGTGCCAGCAGTCTCCCTACTAGCGGAGCCTACAATGAGCAGTTCTTC
.	TRBV4-3	TRBJ1-1	.	CASSQDSSRGLGTEAFF	TGCGCCAGCAGCCAAGATTCTAGCCGCGGTTTAGGGACTGAAGCTTTCTTT
.	TRBV28	TRBJ2-3	.	CASSLAARVQYF	TGTGCCAGCAGTTTAGCGGCCCGGGTCCAGTATTTT
.	TRBV20-1	TRBJ2-1	.	CSASVGGASYKVEQFF	TGCAGTGCTAGTGTGGGCGGGGCTAGCTACAAAGTTGAGCAGTTCTTC
.	TRBV27	TRBJ1-1	.	CAPRDLPNLRRF	TGTGCCCCCAGGGATCTCCCTAATCTGAGACGTTTT
TRBD1	TRBV5-4	TRBJ1-2	.	CASSQQGTYGYTF	TGTGCTAGCAGTCAACAGGGGACCTATGGCTACACCTTC
.	TRBV5-6	TRBJ1-2	.	CASGPQGYGYTF	TGTGCCAGCGGCCCCCAGGGCTATGGCTACACCTTC
.	TRBV28	TRBJ2-2	.	CASSFSQNTGELFF	TGTGCCAGCAGTTTCAGCCAGAACACCGGGGAGCTGTTTTTT
.	TRBV6-5	TRBJ1-5	.	CASSYSGVGQPQHF	TGTGCCAGCAGTTACTCAGGGGTCGGTCAGCCCCAGCATTTT
.	TRBV2	TRBJ2-1	.	CASSRQPSSYNEQFF	TGTGCCAGCAGTCGACAACCGAGCTCCTACAATGAGCAGTTCTTC
TRBD1	TRBV7-8	TRBJ2-1	.	CASSPRTGHYNEQFF	TGTGCCAGCAGCCCACGGACAGGGCATTACAATGAGCAGTTCTTC
.	TRBV19	TRBJ1-2	.	CASSIIGFGGYTF	TGTGCCAGTAGTATTATAGGGTTTGGTGGCTACACCTTC
.	TRBV5-8	TRBJ2-7	.	CASSLTGLNYEQYF	TGTGCCAGCAGCTTGACAGGGCTCAACTACGAGCAGTACTTC
.	TRBV28	TRBJ2-2	.	CASSAMEVGNTGELFF	TGTGCCAGCAGTGCAATGGAGGTCGGGAACACCGGGGAGCTGTTTTTT
.	TRBV21-1	TRBJ1-4	.	CASSKGKYRGVNEKLFF	TGTGCCAGCAGCAAAGGCAAGTACCGAGGGGTTAATGAAAAACTGTTTTTT
TRBD2	TRBV4-3	TRBJ2-1	.	CASSQDLGLAGAGEQFF	TGCGCCAGCAGCCAAGATCTCGGCCTAGCGGGAGCGGGTGAGCAGTTCTTC
.	TRBV9	TRBJ1-1	.	CASSVVAGSGAEAFF	TGTGCCAGCAGCGTAGTAGCAGGGTCCGGTGCTGAAGCTTTCTTT
.	TRBV12-5	TRBJ2-3	.	CATTRWQAISDTQYF	TGTGCTACCACCAGGTGGCAAGCGATATCAGATACGCAGTATTTT
.	TRBV30	TRBJ1-4	once	CAWRATGVEKLFF	TGTGCCTGGAGGGCCACGGGGGTTGAAAAACTGTTTTTT
TRBD1	TRBV29-1	TRBJ2-7	.	CSVVWDRDEQYF	TGCAGCGTTGTCTGGGACAGGGACGAGCAGTACTTC
.	TRBV6-5	TRBJ2-7	.	CASRELASADEQYF	TGTGCCAGCCGGGAGCTAGCGTCCGCCGACGAGCAGTACTTC
.	TRBV5-1	TRBJ2-7	.	CASSYRDSSYEQYF	TGCGCCAGCAGCTACAGGGACTCGTCCTACGAGCAGTACTTC
TRBD2	TRBV12-5	TRBJ2-2	.	CASGPGLPNTGELFF	TGTGCTAGTGGTCCGGGACTACCAAACACCGGGGAGCTGTTTTTT
.	TRBV7-2	TRBJ2-7	.	CASSMSGGPSYEQYF	TGTGCCAGCAGCATGAGCGGAGGACCCTCCTACGAGCAGTACTTC
.	TRBV10-1	TRBJ1-5	.	CAGRTADGNQPQHF	TGCGCCGGCAGGACTGCAGACGGCAATCAGCCCCAGCATTTT
.	TRBV12-3/TRBV12-4	TRBJ2-5	.	CASTQGFAKTQYF	TGTGCCAGCACCCAGGGATTCGCAAAGACCCAGTACTTC
.	TRBV25-1	TRBJ1-5	.	CASGSGVSNQPQHF	TGTGCCAGCGGTAGTGGGGTAAGCAATCAGCCCCAGCATTTT
.	TRBV13	TRBJ2-1	.	CASSPGPTGNEQFF	TGTGCCAGCAGCCCCGGGCCCACCGGGAATGAGCAGTTCTTC
.	TRBV27	TRBJ2-7	.	CASSSWDKTYEQYF	TGTGCCAGCAGTTCATGGGACAAAACCTACGAGCAGTACTTC
TRBD1	TRBV18	TRBJ1-4	.	CASSPFDGQGTTNEKLFF	TGTGCCAGCTCCCCGTTTGACGGACAGGGGACAACTAATGAAAAACTGTTTTTT
TRBD2	TRBV7-9	TRBJ2-1	.	CASRPTTSGASNEQFF	TGTGCCAGCAGACCGACGACTAGCGGGGCATCCAATGAGCAGTTCTTC
TRBD2	TRBV5-1	TRBJ2-1	.	CASSLYPGTSGSNEQFF	TGCGCCAGCAGCTTGTACCCCGGGACTAGCGGGAGCAATGAGCAGTTCTTC
.	TRBV3-1/TRBV3-2	TRBJ2-3	.	CASRPTLTDTQYF	TGTGCCAGCAGACCAACCCTGACAGATACGCAGTATTTT
TRBD2	TRBV28	TRBJ2-7	.	CASTLRGAGTYEQYF	TGTGCCAGCACCCTACGGGGAGCGGGGACCTACGAGCAGTACTTC
.	TRBV30	TRBJ2-2	.	CAWSVHFTWELFF	TGTGCCTGGAGTGTCCATTTCACCTGGGAGCTGTTTTTT
.	TRBV27	TRBJ1-1	.	CASSPYRDTPEAFF	TGTGCCAGCAGTCCCTACCGGGACACCCCTGAAGCTTTCTTT
.	TRBV19	TRBJ2-2	.	CASSQDWAGTGELFF	TGTGCCAGTAGCCAAGACTGGGCGGGCACCGGGGAGCTGTTTTTT
TRBD2	TRBV7-2	TRBJ2-1	.	CASSRRTSGRGHNEQFF	TGTGCCAGCTCCCGAAGGACTAGCGGGAGGGGACACAATGAGCAGTTCTTC
TRBD1	TRBV2	TRBJ1-4	.	CASSAGQGAYEKLFF	TGTGCCAGCAGTGCCGGACAGGGGGCATATGAAAAACTGTTTTTT
TRBD2	TRBV7-6	TRBJ2-1	.	CASSLEGGIYNEQFF	TGTGCCAGCAGCTTAGAGGGAGGGATCTACAATGAGCAGTTCTTC
.	TRBV3-1/TRBV3-2	TRBJ1-5	few	CASSHSGSGSNQPQHF	TGTGCCAGCAGCCATTCAGGGTCAGGGAGCAATCAGCCCCAGCATTTT
.	TRBV5-6	TRBJ2-2	once	CASSLRETRTNTGELFF	TGTGCCAGCAGCTTGAGGGAGACACGTACGAACACCGGGGAGCTGTTTTTT
TRBD1	TRBV6-5	TRBJ1-6	.	CASSYSFGQGTTPLHF	TGTGCCAGCAGTTACTCGTTCGGACAGGGGACGACACCCCTCCACTTT
.	TRBV7-2	TRBJ2-7	.	CASSSTQSYEQYF	TGTGCCAGCAGTTCAACACAGAGTTACGAGCAGTACTTC
.	TRBV18	TRBJ2-7	.	CASSPNAPTGPGLYEQYF	TGTGCCAGCTCACCCAACGCCCCGACGGGGCCGGGGCTCTACGAGCAGTACTTC
TRBD2	TRBV4-3	TRBJ2-5	.	CASSQRSKLAGEETQYF	TGCGCCAGCAGCCAACGTTCCAAACTAGCGGGAGAAGAGACCCAGTACTTC
.	TRBV6-5	TRBJ1-1	.	CASSPAWVMNTEAFF	TGTGCCAGCAGCCCGGCCTGGGTCATGAACACTGAAGCTTTCTTT
.	TRBV20-1	TRBJ2-5	.	CSASPEQETQYF	TGCAGTGCTAGTCCCGAGCAAGAGACCCAGTACTTC
TRBD1	TRBV2	TRBJ1-2	.	CASRTGTDYGYTF	TGTGCCAGCAGGACCGGGACAGATTATGGCTACACCTTC